This record concerns one TCR beta chain sequence. Generated by immunoSEQ multiplex PCR, the TCRdb table keeps only in-frame clones and is missing some. Here the sample spans 55,000 to 70,000 clones, about 85% being singletons. V lost 10 bases, J lost 2 bases, and 15 bases lay in between. The germline gives CDR1 MNHNS, CDR2 SASEGT. The CDR3 spans 13 residues. The entry originates in a study of OX40 agonist ivuxolimab in advanced cancers. Study at large: Patients received ivuxolimab, an intravenous treatment, every 2 weeks at 0.01 to 10 mg/kg. Cohort: roughly 79% men, mean age 60, aged about 20 to 90. Partial responses were achieved by three patients, of whom one had hepatocellular carcinoma and two had cutaneous melanoma.

The chain uses TRBV6-1 and TRBJ2-7; no clear D. This clonotype was obtained from an adult with an advanced solid tumor such as melanoma, head and neck, liver or kidney cancer. This material consisted of CD4+ or CD8+ T cells sorted from blood, taken in a trial of the OX40 agonist ivuxolimab. The CDR3 DNA sequence: TGTGCCACCCGGGTAGGAGCAGCCTACGAGCAGTACTTC. This codes for CATRVGAAYEQYF.